This is a list of T cell receptor beta chains from one sample in a study of radiation and T cells in renal cell carcinoma. Method: immunoSEQ multiplex PCR; TCRdb's copy keeps in-frame clones and lacks some. The sample shows about 130,000 clones, 75% to 90% of them seen only once. Sequencing was performed on blood, taken from a patient whose treatment included radiotherapy and nephrectomy. Every receptor here comes from a woman aged 55-69 years with renal cell carcinoma. The CDR3 runs from the conserved cysteine through the conserved F or W. The order of the fields is clone size, V gene, D gene, J gene, CDR3 length, CDR3 DNA, CDR3 protein. D genes are given only for firm matches. Some rows mark clone size as missing; the rest say once, few, many or name a class of expanded clone.

many	TRBV2	-	TRBJ1-3	16	TGTGCCAGCAGCGGGACGGATGCAGCCTCTGGAAACACCATATATTTT	CASSGTDAASGNTIYF
-	TRBV13	TRBD2	TRBJ2-2	15	TGTGCCAGCAGCCCGGCGGGAGGGTGGGCCGGGGAGCTGTTTTTT	CASSPAGGWAGELFF
-	TRBV2	TRBD1	TRBJ2-7	13	TGTGCCAGCGGCCGGGACAGGGAATACGAGCAGTACTTC	CASGRDREYEQYF
-	TRBV19	-	TRBJ2-7	15	TGTGCCAGTAGTATAGCTCCGTACAATTCGTATGAGCAGTACTTC	CASSIAPYNSYEQYF
-	TRBV7-7	-	TRBJ2-7	15	TGTGCTAGCAGCTTAGGGACGGATACCCGTGACGAGCAGTACTTC	CASSLGTDTRDEQYF
-	TRBV7-8	-	TRBJ1-4	15	TGTGCCAGCAGCTGGGGCCCCGACAGCGGTGAAAAACTGTTTTTT	CASSWGPDSGEKLFF
-	TRBV10-2	-	TRBJ1-4	13	TGCGCCAGCAGTCGGATCTTTAATGAAAAACTGTTTTTT	CASSRIFNEKLFF
-	TRBV29-1	TRBD1	TRBJ2-5	14	TGCAGCGTTCGAGGACAGGGCCACCAAGAGACCCAGTACTTC	CSVRGQGHQETQYF
-	TRBV6-6	-	TRBJ1-2	13	TGTGCCAGCAGCCTCCGTGACGGGTATGGCTACACCTTC	CASSLRDGYGYTF
many	TRBV19	-	TRBJ2-7	13	TGTGCCAGTAGTCCGTCTTATCCCTACGAGCAGTACTTC	CASSPSYPYEQYF
-	TRBV6-5	-	TRBJ2-5	16	TGTGCCAGCAGTTACTCGGCTAGCTCGATTCAAGAGACCCAGTACTTC	CASSYSASSIQETQYF
-	TRBV5-8	-	TRBJ1-4	14	TGTGCCAGCAGCTTATCGGGGACATACGGAAAACTGTTTTTT	CASSLSGTYGKLFF
-	TRBV30	TRBD2	TRBJ2-7	18	TGTGCCTGGAGTAGTGTGGACTCCGGATGGGCGGGAGGAAACGAGCAGTACTTC	CAWSSVDSGWAGGNEQYF
-	TRBV4-2	-	TRBJ2-2	14	TGTGCCAGCAGCCACAGGGAGAGATCCGGGGAGCTGTTTTTT	CASSHRERSGELFF
-	TRBV28	-	TRBJ1-2	12	TGTGCCAGCAGTTTAAAGGGGCGGGGCTACACCTTC	CASSLKGRGYTF
-	TRBV7-6	-	TRBJ2-3	14	TGTGCCAGCAGCCCCTCGACAGTAGCAGATACGCAGTATTTT	CASSPSTVADTQYF
-	TRBV29-1	-	TRBJ2-7	13	TGCAGCGTAGTCACCGGGACCACCTACGAGCAGTACTTC	CSVVTGTTYEQYF
-	TRBV9	-	TRBJ2-5	13	TGTGCCAGCGGCCCTAACGGAGGAGAGACCCAGTACTTC	CASGPNGGETQYF
-	TRBV6-5	-	TRBJ2-2	16	TGTGCCAGCAGTTATAACAGGGTCACCCACACCGGGGAGCTGTTTTTT	CASSYNRVTHTGELFF
-	TRBV25-1	-	TRBJ1-5	14	TGTGCCAGCAGGGGGTGGGGAGCAAATCAGCCCCAGCATTTT	CASRGWGANQPQHF
-	TRBV10-2	-	TRBJ1-6	14	TGCGCCAGCAGTGATCAGGGGTCGAATTCACCCCTCCACTTT	CASSDQGSNSPLHF
-	TRBV5-1	TRBD1	TRBJ2-7	12	TGCGCCAGCAGCCCAAGGGGGCACGAGCAGTACTTC	CASSPRGHEQYF
-	TRBV4-1	-	TRBJ1-1	14	TGCGCCAGCAGCCGGGACCTGGGGAACACTGAAGCTTTCTTT	CASSRDLGNTEAFF
few	TRBV5-6	-	TRBJ2-3	15	TGTGCCAGCAGCTTGGACAGATTGAGGACAGATACGCAGTATTTT	CASSLDRLRTDTQYF
few	TRBV19	-	TRBJ1-2	14	TGTGCCAGTAGTGTTCCAGGACGGGTTGATGGCTACACCTTC	CASSVPGRVDGYTF
-	TRBV9	TRBD1	TRBJ1-2	13	TGTGCCAGCAGCGTGGGACAGAGTGATGGCTACACCTTC	CASSVGQSDGYTF
-	TRBV11-2	-	TRBJ2-3	16	TGTGCCAGCAGCTTTACGGCGGGGTGGAGCACAGATACGCAGTATTTT	CASSFTAGWSTDTQYF
-	TRBV4-1	-	TRBJ2-7	16	TGCGCCAGCAGCCTCTCCGGTGGCGGCCCCTCCTACGAGCAGTACTTC	CASSLSGGGPSYEQYF
-	TRBV7-7	TRBD2	TRBJ2-2	12	TGTGCTAGCGGGGGGGACACCGGGGAGCTGTTTTTT	CASGGDTGELFF
-	TRBV4-1	TRBD2	TRBJ2-3	16	TGCGCCAGCAGCCAAGAACCACTAGCGGGCGACGATACGCAGTATTTT	CASSQEPLAGDDTQYF
-	TRBV5-4	-	TRBJ1-3	19	TGTGCCAGCCGCCACGGAGGTGGCGTTGGGGGGGCGCGGGGAAACACCATATATTTT	CASRHGGGVGGARGNTIYF
few	TRBV27	-	TRBJ1-5	14	TGTGCCAGCAGTAAATTCAGGGACAATCAGCCCCAGCATTTT	CASSKFRDNQPQHF
-	TRBV4-2	-	TRBJ2-1	17	TGTGCCAGCAGCCAAGATGGCGGGTCTCAGGCCTACAATGAGCAGTTCTTC	CASSQDGGSQAYNEQFF
once	TRBV28	TRBD1	TRBJ1-2	14	TGTGCCAGCAGTTTTGGGCAGGGGGCCTATGGCTACACCTTC	CASSFGQGAYGYTF
few	TRBV2	-	TRBJ1-2	15	TGTGCCAGCAGTGATTGGCAGGATGGAGTTGATGGCTACACCTTC	CASSDWQDGVDGYTF
-	TRBV29-1	-	TRBJ1-1	12	TGCAGCGTTGAAGAGGGGAACACTGAAGCTTTCTTT	CSVEEGNTEAFF
-	TRBV9	-	TRBJ2-7	14	TGTGCCAGCAGCGTAGCACCGGCATCCTACGAGCAGTACTTC	CASSVAPASYEQYF
-	TRBV14	-	TRBJ2-1	16	TGTGCCAGCAGCCTTATACAGGGCCCAGGATACAATGAGCAGTTCTTC	CASSLIQGPGYNEQFF
-	TRBV5-4	-	TRBJ2-7	11	TGTGCCAGCAGCTTGGCAGGCGAGCAGTACTTC	CASSLAGEQYF
-	TRBV25-1	-	TRBJ1-2	13	TGTGCCAGCAGTGAATTAAATAACTATGGCTACACCTTC	CASSELNNYGYTF
-	TRBV28	TRBD1	TRBJ1-3	17	TGTGCCAGCAGTTTAAGGACAGGGCGAATCTCTGGAAACACCATATATTTT	CASSLRTGRISGNTIYF
-	TRBV5-4	TRBD1	TRBJ2-7	13	TGTGCCAGCACCAGACAGGGCTCGAACGAGCAGTACTTC	CASTRQGSNEQYF
-	TRBV7-9	-	TRBJ2-1	15	TGTGCCAGCAGCGGAGGGGGGGCACTCTACAATGAGCAGTTCTTC	CASSGGGALYNEQFF
-	TRBV7-2	-	TRBJ2-7	11	TGTGCCATAGGGGGGCGAGACGAGCAGTACTTC	CAIGGRDEQYF
-	TRBV5-6	-	TRBJ2-5	12	TGTGCCAGCAGCTACGGCGGCGAGACCCAGTACTTC	CASSYGGETQYF
-	TRBV5-1	TRBD1	TRBJ1-1	15	TGCGCCAGCAGCTTGGGACAGGGGATGAACACTGAAGCTTTCTTT	CASSLGQGMNTEAFF
-	TRBV29-1	TRBD1	TRBJ2-7	12	TGCAGCGTCCGGCGGACAGGGGACGAGCAGTACTTC	CSVRRTGDEQYF
-	TRBV12-5	-	TRBJ2-3	13	TGTGCTAGTGGCGGGATGAGCACAGATACGCAGTATTTT	CASGGMSTDTQYF
-	TRBV5-6	-	TRBJ2-7	14	TGTGCCAGCAGCTTCCCGGGACTTTCGCTCGAGCAGTACTTC	CASSFPGLSLEQYF
-	TRBV7-2	-	TRBJ2-7	13	TGTGCCAGCAGGGCTAAGAGGTCTTACGAGCAGTACTTC	CASRAKRSYEQYF
-	TRBV10-3	-	TRBJ2-1	11	TGTGCCACCTCCGGAGACAATGAGCAGTTCTTC	CATSGDNEQFF